This T cell receptor (beta chain) was captured by sequencing in a study of glioma-infiltrating T cells after dendritic cell vaccination. Some clones are missing from TCRdb's copy, which holds only in-frame ones; the method was immunoSEQ multiplex PCR. The table lists some 60,000 clones, around 85% of them singletons. This clone was found once. Sample time point: after dendritic cell vaccination, including at tumor progression/relapse. The J segment lost 5 bases and the V segment lost 5 bases, leaving 4 bases of the junction unmatched. The length of the CDR3 is 13 residues. From germline, CDR1 is SEHNR and CDR2 FQNEAQ (reference sequence).

The material was blood, obtained after dendritic cell vaccination. This clonotype was sampled from a human donor with glioblastoma. V gene TRBV7-9 combines with J gene TRBJ2-5; the match to TRBD2 covers 8 bases. CDR3 bases: TGTGCCAGCAGCCTTCGGGGGGGTGAGACCCAGTACTTC. It codes for CASSLRGGETQYF.